A single sample gave rise to the 2 T cell receptor beta chains below, sequenced in a study of cytomegalovirus exposure and HLA in healthy donors. Repertoires were generated with immunoSEQ multiplex PCR, while TCRdb's copy carries only in-frame clones and drops some. The table lists fewer than 150,000 clones, 70% to 85% of them singletons. The sequenced sample consisted of PBMCs. The receptors here all came from a man aged 30 to 39 in good health and CMV-seropositive.

The gene calls are TRBV21-1 and TRBJ1-5. TRBV21-1 is a documented pseudogene. This CDR3 region has 16 residues. This chain's CDR3 is CASSRRGIVRHQPQHF. CDR3 coding DNA: TGTGCCAGCAGCAGAAGAGGGATAGTTCGACATCAGCCCCAGCATTTT.

This chain links TRBV11-2 with TRBJ2-3, with 14 bases matching TRBD2. The CDR3 sequence is 17 residues long. V lost 4 bases to trimming and J lost 5 bases; unmatched junction nucleotides: 8. CDR1 is SGHAT and CDR2 is FQNNGV in the germline V gene. The CDR3 region has the DNA TGTGCCAGCAGCTCCGGACTAGCGGGGGGAGGGCAAGATACGCAGTATTTT. The encoded protein is CASSSGLAGGGQDTQYF.